This paragraph reports one TCR beta chain. Its antigen is undetermined. CDR1 and CDR2 from the germline V gene are SGDLS and YYNGEE. V was trimmed by 1 base and J by 8 bases, leaving 10 bases between them. CDR3 length: 13 amino acids. Sequencing used immunoSEQ multiplex PCR; TCRdb keeps in-frame clones, though not all of them. The sample has fewer than 800,000 clones, roughly nine tenths seen once. This entry belongs to a study of Ad26.COV2.S vaccination and SARS-CoV-2 variants. Findings of the study overall: An underestimation of total T cell responses may have resulted from the TCR breadth and depth analyses.

The treatment here: over 15 received Ad26.COV2.S at low or high dose, single or two shots; roughly five received placebo; per-sample allocation not given. Sampling took place 63 days after the first vaccine or placebo injection. The receptor's source is a person between 18 and 65 years old who received the Ad26.COV2.S COVID-19 vaccine or a placebo. V is TRBV9 and J is TRBJ2-1; a possible D gene is TRBD2 (5 bases). The sequencing here drew on peripheral blood, taken in a trial of Ad26.COV2.S vaccine versus placebo. CDR3 residues: CASSVRGEDEQFF. CDR3 DNA: TGTGCCAGCAGCGTACGGGGAGAGGATGAGCAGTTCTTC. The whole variable domain, remainder taken from reference TRBV9 and TRBJ2-1, is DSGVTQTPKHLITATGQRVTLRCSPRSGDLSVYWYQQSLDQGLQFLIQYYNGEERAKGNILERFSAQQFPDLHSELNLSSLELGDSALYFCASSVRGEDEQFFGPGTRLTVL.